The TCR beta chain under discussion was sequenced for a study of PD-1 blockade in classical Hodgkin lymphoma (TCRdb year 2020). Background for the entire study: Nivolumab dosing was 3 mg/kg intravenously every 2 weeks, continuing until either disease progression or unacceptable toxicity. The study used CyTOF and TCR beta sequencing to define a peripheral blood immune signature of response to PD-1 blockade in classical Hodgkin lymphoma. The research as a whole found: Baseline diversity similar to that of newly diagnosed patients was observed in trial patients achieving complete response, whereas significantly lower diversity was observed in partial responders and progressors. CD4+ but not CD8+ TCR diversity rose significantly by C4D1 (p=0.0027 vs p=0.16), most apparent in complete responders (p=0.02). Only a single clinical trial cohort was studied, and what caused the repertoire differences, possibly disease activity or prior therapy, remained undefined. Baseline TCR diversity was reported as lower in newly diagnosed patients than in healthy donors, and lower still in relapsed/refractory patients. Lower diversity was observed in patients in whom nivolumab was started less than 1 year after ASCT, and these patients were excluded from later analyses so that confounding by immune reconstitution would be avoided.

The label giving this sample's time point can be read as: cycle 4 day 1 (C4D1), after 6 weeks of nivolumab. Relapse after autologous stem cell transplantation had occurred in all trial patients, and cohorts A, B and C were distinguished by prior brentuximab vedotin exposure. The trial cohort was composed of about 54 patients with relapsed/refractory classical Hodgkin lymphoma, for whom complete response, partial response or progressive disease was recorded as best overall response. In the multi-cohort phase II CheckMate 205 trial, trial patients received single-agent nivolumab. Best overall response was determined by an independent review committee according to the 2007 International Working Group response criteria. PBMCs from the trial were collected at three points: immediately before nivolumab initiation (C1D1), and during therapy at cycle 2 day 1 and cycle 4 day 1. Peripheral blood was collected in 8 mL Vacutainer Cell Preparation Tubes, from which PBMCs were isolated by centrifugation and then cryopreserved.

The Qiagen DNeasy kit was used to extract genomic DNA both from unsorted PBMCs and from the negatively selected CD4+ and CD8+ fractions. TCR beta CDR3 regions were amplified by immunoSEQ multiplex PCR using primers annealing to V and J segments. Amplification bias was minimized using a synthetic immune receptor repertoire, and residual bias was removed computationally after sequencing. The authors processed their data as follows. Custom Python scripts were used to quantify repertoire diversity as the Shannon entropy index. Unsorted, CD4+ and CD8+ repertoires were analyzed separately, except for combined analyses in which CD4+ and CD8+ sequences were merged in silico. Clonal expansion was defined as at least a 2-fold frequency increase after treatment relative to C1D1, with a pseudocount of 0.5 for undetected baseline clones. Clones with 0 or 1 copy at C1D1 were defined as singleton clones, while clones with 2 or more copies were defined as non-singleton clones. By matching protein sequences in sorted samples from the same patient, clones expanded in unsorted samples were annotated as CD4+, CD8+ or unknown. Wilcoxon tests were applied to paired samples to test diversity changes from C1D1 to C4D1. Drawn from immuneACCESS, this table holds only the in-frame rearrangements with V and J called that TCRdb kept. Clones are partly lost; checked studies trace under half to an unresolved V gene and leave the rest unexplained. From that table come the V and J calls and clone size; the DNA was used to work out D and trimming. The sample profile shows roughly 100,000 clones; about 92% of them were found once. Less than 2% of the sample lies in the top ten.

About this clone: It lacks a known antigen. No base qualities exist here, and no much larger clone lies one base off it.

The germline V gene encodes CDR1 SGDLS and CDR2 YYNGEE. V and J are truncated by 0 bases and 3 bases respectively, leaving an intervening sequence of 10 bases. The CDR3, cysteine through phenylalanine, is 14 amino acids long. The sequence is cut down to CDR3 DNA, 42 bases in frame from base 1. The material was peripheral blood mononuclear cells (PBMCs), obtained before the fourth cycle of nivolumab. The receptor was isolated from a human donor with classical Hodgkin lymphoma. The sequence is built from TRBV9 and TRBJ2-7; a tentative D call is TRBD1 (6 bases match). The CDR3 loop reads CASSVGQQGYEQYF. Read as DNA, the sequence is TGTGCCAGCAGCGTAGGTCAACAGGGCTACGAGCAGTACTTC.